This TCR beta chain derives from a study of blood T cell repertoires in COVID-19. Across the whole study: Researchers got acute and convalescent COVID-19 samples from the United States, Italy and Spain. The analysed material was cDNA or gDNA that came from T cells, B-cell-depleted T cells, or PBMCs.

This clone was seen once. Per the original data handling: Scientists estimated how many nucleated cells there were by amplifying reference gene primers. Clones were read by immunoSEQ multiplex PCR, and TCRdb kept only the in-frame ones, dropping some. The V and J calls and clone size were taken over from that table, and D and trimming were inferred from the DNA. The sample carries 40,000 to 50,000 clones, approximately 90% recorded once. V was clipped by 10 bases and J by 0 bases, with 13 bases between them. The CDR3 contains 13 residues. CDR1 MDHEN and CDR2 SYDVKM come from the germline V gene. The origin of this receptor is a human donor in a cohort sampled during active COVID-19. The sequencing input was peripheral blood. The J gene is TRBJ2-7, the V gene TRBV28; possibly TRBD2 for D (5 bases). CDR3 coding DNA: TGTGCCACGAGGGCTGCGAGCTCCTACGAGCAGTACTTC. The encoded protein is CATRAASSYEQYF.